The 12 T cell receptor beta chains listed next were all sequenced from one sample in a study of T cells after posttransplantation cyclophosphamide. Using immunoSEQ multiplex PCR, the repertoire was profiled, and TCRdb retains in-frame clones only, with some absent. The data show about 12,000 clones, none appearing only once, with under 7.5% held by the ten largest. Sequences were obtained from PBMCs. The receptors were sampled from a woman between 40 and 50 years old in good health, CMV-negative, and a related stem cell transplant donor.

The sample holds many counts of this clone. The chain is built from TRBV12-3 or TRBV12-4 and TRBJ1-2; a weak D match, TRBD1 (5 bases). The CDR3 sequence is 13 residues long. V was trimmed by 5 bases and J by 3 bases, leaving 10 bases between them. CDR3 coding DNA: TGTGCCAGCAGTCCAGGGTTGGACTATGGCTACACCTTC. It is translated as CASSPGLDYGYTF.

A few counts support this clone. The chain links TRBV9 to TRBJ1-3; 8 bases map to TRBD1. Germline CDR1 is SGDLS and CDR2 is YYNGEE. The CDR3 length is 14 residues. Unmatched junction bases numbered 8, after V lost 4 bases and J lost 8 bases. The CDR3 DNA is TGTGCCAGCAGCTCCGGACAGGGTTGGGACACCATATATTTT. The encoded protein is CASSSGQGWDTIYF.

The chain is built from TRBV18 and TRBJ2-3; 12 bases match TRBD2. This CDR3 contains 16 residues. Germline-derived CDR1 and CDR2 are KGHSH and LQKENI. After removal of 6 bases from V and 3 bases from J, the junction contained 7 bases not matched to a gene. CDR3 DNA sequence: TGTGCCAGCTCGCTATTGACTAGCGGGGGAACAGATACGCAGTATTTT. Translating it yields CASSLLTSGGTDTQYF.

This clone has a count of ten or more. V usage is TRBV11-2 and J usage is TRBJ2-5; the match to TRBD2 covers 12 bases. V shed 4 bases and J 7 bases; nucleotides not matched to a gene: 4. CDR1 is SGHAT, CDR2 FQNNGV, per germline. This CDR3 has 14 amino acids. CDR3 DNA sequence: TGTGCCAGCAGCTCTAGCGGGGGGGCGATGACCCAGTACTTC. Protein sequence: CASSSSGGAMTQYF.

This clone was seen only a few times. V usage is TRBV7-3 and J usage is TRBJ2-5; 9 nucleotides match TRBD2. Germline V gives CDR1 SGHTA, CDR2 FQGTGA. This CDR3 contains 16 residues. The V segment lost 4 bases and the J segment 2 bases; nucleotides outside the gene matches: 8. The CDR3 DNA reads as TGTGCCAGCAGCTCCTCACCTCTAGCGGGGCAAGAGACCCAGTACTTC. Translated, it gives CASSSSPLAGQETQYF. Full variable domain (remainder filled in from reference TRBV7-3 and TRBJ2-5): GAGVSQTPSNKVTEKGKYVELRCDPISGHTALYWYRQSLGQGPEFLIYFQGTGAADDSGLPNDRFFAVRPEGSVSTLKIQRTERGDSAVYLCASSSSPLAGQETQYFGPGTRLLVL.

In its sample, this clone was seen many times. The CDR3 reads CASSLQDRAHGELFF. DNA for the CDR3: TGCGCCAGCAGCCTCCAGGACAGGGCCCACGGGGAGCTGTTTTTT. This chain links TRBV4-1 with TRBJ2-2; 8 bases agree with TRBD1. J lost 7 bases, V lost 4 bases, and 8 bases had no gene match. The CDR3 sequence is 15 residues long. CDR1 is MGHRA and CDR2 is YSYEKL in the germline V gene.

Many counts were recorded for this clone. This rearrangement joins TRBV30 to TRBJ1-5, with D possibly being TRBD1 (5 bases). This CDR3 spans 13 amino acids. Looked up from germline, CDR1 is GTSNPN and CDR2 is SVGIG (reference sequence). V was shortened by 2 bases and J by 4 bases, with 9 bases between the two germline ends. Here the CDR3 reads CAWSTQGNQPQHF. Here the CDR3 DNA reads TGTGCCTGGAGTACCCAGGGAAATCAGCCCCAGCATTTT. The full variable domain, its missing parts supplied by reference TRBV30 and TRBJ1-5, is SQTIHQWPATLVQPVGSPLSLECTVEGTSNPNLYWYRQAAGRGLQLLFYSVGIGQISSEVPQNLSASRPQDRQFILSSKKLLLSDSGFYLCAWSTQGNQPQHFGDGTRLSIL.

This clone has ten or more counts. The V gene is TRBV5-1, the J gene TRBJ2-5, with 12 positions matching TRBD2. The junction had 9 bases not matched to a gene; V was cut back by 2 bases and J by 4 bases. Germline-derived CDR1 and CDR2 are SGHRS and YFSETQ. The CDR3 consists of 17 residues. This CDR3 is CASSLRLAGDPRETQYF. In DNA form, the CDR3 reads TGCGCCAGCAGCTTAAGACTAGCGGGAGACCCCCGAGAGACCCAGTACTTC.

This clone came up a few times. The chain has TRBV12-3 or TRBV12-4 and TRBJ2-5; the D gene could be TRBD1 or TRBD2 (7 bases each). The germline V and J ends were trimmed by 4 bases and 1 base, with 16 bases remaining between them. The CDR3 totals 16 residues. CDR3 amino acids: CASSWGGTAGQETQYF. The CDR3 nucleotides read TGTGCCAGCAGTTGGGGAGGGACAGCCGGCCAAGAGACCCAGTACTTC.

This clone is deemed medium-sized (0.01 to 0.1%). The chain couples TRBV19 to TRBJ1-2; 12 bases align to TRBD1. The CDR3 covers 16 residues. Trimming took 3 bases from V and 7 from J; bases not matched to a gene: 9. CDR1 is LNHDA and CDR2 is SQIVND in the germline V gene (reference sequence). The CDR3, as DNA: TGTGCCAGTAGTATGTCCGGGACAGGGGGCGAGGCTGGCTACACCTTC. Encoded protein: CASSMSGTGGEAGYTF.

This clone appeared many times. This sequence joins TRBV27 and TRBJ2-3, with D hard to call. Germline CDR1 and CDR2: MNHEY and SMNVEV (reference sequence). The germline V and J ends were trimmed by 4 bases and 2 bases, with 10 bases remaining between them. The CDR3 is made up of 14 amino acids. CDR3 residues: CASSYRFSTDTQYF. In DNA form, the CDR3 reads TGTGCCAGCAGTTACAGATTTTCCACAGATACGCAGTATTTT.

This clone was observed many times. The V and J genes are TRBV7-9 and TRBJ2-1, with TRBD1 matching over 8 bases. Germline loops: CDR1 SEHNR, CDR2 FQNEAQ (reference sequence). V shed 4 bases, J shed 5 bases, and the junction held 7 bases outside the gene matches. There are 15 residues in the CDR3. CDR3 coding DNA: TGTGCCAGCAGCTCCCCTGACAGGGGTAACAATGAGCAGTTCTTC. Amino acids: CASSSPDRGNNEQFF.